This T cell receptor (beta chain) stems from a study of T-cell memory formation after mild COVID-19. TCRdb independently ran MiXCR on the 5' RACE reads; one entry per CDR3 protein. The table lists hundreds of thousands of distinct CDR3 sequences, approximately 15% of them singletons. The table lists this clonotype with a few counts. Its specificity is not known. The CDR3 is 13 amino acids. V was cut by 6 bases and J by 5 bases, with 13 bases left in between. The study, taken as a whole, reports: Memory from before infection featured some responding clones, which suggests cross-reactive memory joined. Of the contracting clones, CD4+ ones lay mainly in CM and EM, and CD8+ ones in EMRA.

The origin of this receptor is a man aged 18 to 29 who had mild COVID-19 (a few samples of this study predate the infection). Cell type and time point are not known. The V and J genes are TRBV12-3 or TRBV12-4 and TRBJ1-2; D is unclear. Sequenced: PBMCs or a T cell subset sorted from them (not recorded which). CDR3 protein: CASSTAGWYGYTF. The DNA for the CDR3 is TGTGCCAGCAGCACGGCAGGATGGTATGGCTACACCTTC.